This TCR beta chain emerged from a study of response to subunit inactivated influenza vaccine. General study results and limits: Only a handful of new T cells, the authors suggested, are recruited with each seasonal influenza vaccination.

This clonotype was observed a few times. The antigen remains undetermined. V lost 5 bases to trimming and J lost 2 bases; unmatched junction nucleotides: 2. The CDR3 covers 12 residues. Germline CDR1 is DFQATT and CDR2 is SNEGSKA (reference sequence). TCRdb ran MiXCR on the RT-PCR reads and lists one entry per CDR3 protein. The sample has hundreds of thousands of distinct CDR3 sequences, 7.6% seen once. The TCR was taken from a man aged 50-75 years who received an inactivated influenza vaccine. Source: PBMCs from blood, taken 23 to 25 months after vaccination. The V and J genes are TRBV20-1 and TRBJ1-2; 7 positions agree with TRBD1. The CDR3 loop reads CSAGGQNYGYTF. In DNA form, the CDR3 reads TGCAGTGCTGGGGGACAGAACTATGGCTACACCTTC.